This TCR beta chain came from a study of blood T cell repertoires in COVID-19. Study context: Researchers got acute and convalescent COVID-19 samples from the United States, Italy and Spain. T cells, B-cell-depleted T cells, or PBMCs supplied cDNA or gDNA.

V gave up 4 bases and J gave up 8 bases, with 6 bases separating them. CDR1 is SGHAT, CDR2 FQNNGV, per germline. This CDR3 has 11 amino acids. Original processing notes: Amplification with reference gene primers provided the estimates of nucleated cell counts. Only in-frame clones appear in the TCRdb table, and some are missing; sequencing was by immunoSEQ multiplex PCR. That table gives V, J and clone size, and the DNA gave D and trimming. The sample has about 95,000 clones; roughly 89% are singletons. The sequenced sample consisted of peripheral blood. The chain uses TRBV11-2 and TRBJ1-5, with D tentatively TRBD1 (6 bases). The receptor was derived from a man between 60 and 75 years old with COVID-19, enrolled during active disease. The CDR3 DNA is TGTGCCAGCAGCTCAGGGGAGCCCCAGCATTTT. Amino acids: CASSSGEPQHF.